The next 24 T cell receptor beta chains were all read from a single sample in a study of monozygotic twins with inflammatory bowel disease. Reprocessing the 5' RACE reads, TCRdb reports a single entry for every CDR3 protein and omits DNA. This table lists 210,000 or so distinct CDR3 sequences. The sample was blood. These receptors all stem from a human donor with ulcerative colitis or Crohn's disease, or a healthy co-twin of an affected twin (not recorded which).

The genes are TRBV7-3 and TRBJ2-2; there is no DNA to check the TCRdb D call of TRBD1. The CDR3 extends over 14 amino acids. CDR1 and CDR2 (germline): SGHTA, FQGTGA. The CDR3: CASSPGGSPGELFF.

The CDR3: CASSLAGGEKLFF. This chain joins TRBV7-2 and TRBJ1-4. This CDR3 is built from 13 residues. The V gene's germline CDR1 is SGHTA and CDR2 FQGNSA. The full variable domain, with the rest looked up from reference TRBV7-2 and TRBJ1-4, is GAGVSQSPSNKVTEKGKDVELRCDPISGHTALYWYRQSLGQGLEFLIYFQGNSAPDKSGLPSDRFSAERTGGSVSTLTIQRTQQEDSAVYLCASSLAGGEKLFFGSGTQLSVL.

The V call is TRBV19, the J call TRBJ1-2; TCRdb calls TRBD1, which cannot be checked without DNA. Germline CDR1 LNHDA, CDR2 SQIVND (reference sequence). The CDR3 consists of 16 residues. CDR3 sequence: CASSTQTGIFFYGYTF.

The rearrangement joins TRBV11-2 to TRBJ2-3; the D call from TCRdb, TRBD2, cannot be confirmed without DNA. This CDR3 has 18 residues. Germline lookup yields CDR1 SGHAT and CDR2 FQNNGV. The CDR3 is CASSRGRGRAPSEDTQYF.

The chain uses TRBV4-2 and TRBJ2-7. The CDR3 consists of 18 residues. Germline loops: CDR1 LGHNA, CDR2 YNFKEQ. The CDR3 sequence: CASSQVSGSAGARSEQYF.

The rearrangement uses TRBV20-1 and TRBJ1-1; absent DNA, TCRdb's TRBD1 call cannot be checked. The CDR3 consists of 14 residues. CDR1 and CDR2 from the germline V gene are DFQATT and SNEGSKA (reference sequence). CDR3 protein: CSATNDRGGTEAFF.

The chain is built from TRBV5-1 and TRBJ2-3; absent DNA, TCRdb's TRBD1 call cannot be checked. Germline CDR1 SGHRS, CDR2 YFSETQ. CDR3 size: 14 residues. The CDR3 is CASRLQGAEDTQYF.

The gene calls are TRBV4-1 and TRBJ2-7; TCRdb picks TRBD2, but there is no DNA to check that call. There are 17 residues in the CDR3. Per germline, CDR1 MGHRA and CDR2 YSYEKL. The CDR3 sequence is CASSQGLGGASSYEQYF.

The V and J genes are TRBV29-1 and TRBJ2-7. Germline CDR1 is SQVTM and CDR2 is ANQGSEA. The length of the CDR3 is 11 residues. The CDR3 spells CSVEASYEQYF.

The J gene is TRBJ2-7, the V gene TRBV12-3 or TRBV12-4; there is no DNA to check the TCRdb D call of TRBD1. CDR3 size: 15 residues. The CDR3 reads CASSWRGQHSDEQYF.

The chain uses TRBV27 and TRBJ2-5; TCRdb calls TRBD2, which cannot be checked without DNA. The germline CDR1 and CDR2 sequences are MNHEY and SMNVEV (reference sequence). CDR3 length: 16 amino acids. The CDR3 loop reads CASSLGGGLAGETQYF.

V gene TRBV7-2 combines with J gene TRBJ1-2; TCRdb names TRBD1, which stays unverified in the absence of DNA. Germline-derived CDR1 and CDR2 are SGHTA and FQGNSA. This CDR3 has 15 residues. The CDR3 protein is CASSLGGTGPFGYTF.

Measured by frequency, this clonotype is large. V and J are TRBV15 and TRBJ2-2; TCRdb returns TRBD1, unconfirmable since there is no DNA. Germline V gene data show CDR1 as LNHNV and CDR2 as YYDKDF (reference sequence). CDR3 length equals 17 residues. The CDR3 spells CATSRDLSGPNTGELFF.

The CDR3 here is CAISEFGQGRDVGYEQYF. J is TRBJ2-7 and V is TRBV10-3; TCRdb lists TRBD2, though no DNA is available to test this call. Germline CDR1 is ENHRY and CDR2 is SYGVKD. The length of the CDR3 is 18 residues.

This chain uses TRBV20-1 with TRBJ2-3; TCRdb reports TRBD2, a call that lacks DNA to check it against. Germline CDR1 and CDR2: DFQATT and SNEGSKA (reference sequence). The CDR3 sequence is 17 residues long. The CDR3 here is CSAPGLADPSSTDTQYF.

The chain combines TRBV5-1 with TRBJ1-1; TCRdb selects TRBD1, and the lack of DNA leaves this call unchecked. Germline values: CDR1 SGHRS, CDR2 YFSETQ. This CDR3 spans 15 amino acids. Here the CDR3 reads CASSAPGGGNTEAFF.

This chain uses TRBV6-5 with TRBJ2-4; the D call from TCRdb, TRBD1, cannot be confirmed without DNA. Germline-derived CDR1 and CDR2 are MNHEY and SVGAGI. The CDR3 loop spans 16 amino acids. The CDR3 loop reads CASSSTDRGGKNIQYF.

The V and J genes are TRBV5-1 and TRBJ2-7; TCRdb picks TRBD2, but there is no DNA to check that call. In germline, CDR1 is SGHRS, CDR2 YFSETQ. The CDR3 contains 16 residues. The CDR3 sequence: CASSPGGGRGTYEQYF. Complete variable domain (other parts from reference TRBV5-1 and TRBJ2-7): KAGVTQTPRYLIKTRGQQVTLSCSPISGHRSVSWYQQTPGQGLQFLFEYFSETQRNKGNFPGRFSGRQFSNSRSEMNVSTLELGDSALYLCASSPGGGRGTYEQYFGPGTRLTVT.

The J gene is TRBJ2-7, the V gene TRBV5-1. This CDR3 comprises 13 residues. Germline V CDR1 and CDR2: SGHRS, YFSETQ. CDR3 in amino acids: CASSHRAEYEQYF. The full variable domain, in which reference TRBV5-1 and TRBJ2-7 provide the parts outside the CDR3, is KAGVTQTPRYLIKTRGQQVTLSCSPISGHRSVSWYQQTPGQGLQFLFEYFSETQRNKGNFPGRFSGRQFSNSRSEMNVSTLELGDSALYLCASSHRAEYEQYFGPGTRLTVT.

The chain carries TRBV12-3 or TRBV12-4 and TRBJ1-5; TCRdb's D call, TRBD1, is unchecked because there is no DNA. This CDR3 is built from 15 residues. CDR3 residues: CASSFGGGQHQPQHF.

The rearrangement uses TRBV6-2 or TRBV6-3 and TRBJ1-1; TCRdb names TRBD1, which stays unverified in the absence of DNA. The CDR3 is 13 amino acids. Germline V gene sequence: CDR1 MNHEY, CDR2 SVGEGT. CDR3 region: CASRDREGTEAFF.

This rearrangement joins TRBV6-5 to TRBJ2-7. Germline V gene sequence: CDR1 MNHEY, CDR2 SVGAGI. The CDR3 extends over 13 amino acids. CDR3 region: CASSYSRAYEQYF.

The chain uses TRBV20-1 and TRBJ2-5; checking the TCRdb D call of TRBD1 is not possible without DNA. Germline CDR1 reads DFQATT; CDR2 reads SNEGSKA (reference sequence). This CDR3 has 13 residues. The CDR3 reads CSARRQGRETQYF.

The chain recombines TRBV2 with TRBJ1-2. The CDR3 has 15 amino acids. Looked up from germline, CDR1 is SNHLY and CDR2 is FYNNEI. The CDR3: CASSERAGRKDGYTF.